Reported below is one TCR beta chain. Use of 60 Vbeta and 13 Jbeta primers characterized the PCR. Method: immunoSEQ multiplex PCR; TCRdb's copy keeps in-frame clones and lacks some. The table gives some 120,000 clones; the top ten clones make up about 2.2% of it. These data come from a study of cytomegalovirus exposure and HLA in healthy donors. The wider study: Out of 150 million to 200 million T cells, an earlier analysis found fewer than 140 million unique TCR beta sequences in total.

The clonotype originates from a man aged 40-49 years in good health and CMV-seronegative. The sample consisted of PBMCs.

Here the CDR3 reads CAISESTGTGEGGNTEAFF. CDR3 bases: TGTGCCATCAGTGAGTCTACCGGGACAGGGGAAGGGGGGAACACTGAAGCTTTCTTT. The chain uses TRBV10-3 and TRBJ1-1; TRBD1 matches 10 bases. Looked up from germline, CDR1 is ENHRY and CDR2 is SYGVKD. After removal of 0 bases from V and 1 base from J, the junction contained 11 bases not matched to a gene. CDR3 length: 19 residues.